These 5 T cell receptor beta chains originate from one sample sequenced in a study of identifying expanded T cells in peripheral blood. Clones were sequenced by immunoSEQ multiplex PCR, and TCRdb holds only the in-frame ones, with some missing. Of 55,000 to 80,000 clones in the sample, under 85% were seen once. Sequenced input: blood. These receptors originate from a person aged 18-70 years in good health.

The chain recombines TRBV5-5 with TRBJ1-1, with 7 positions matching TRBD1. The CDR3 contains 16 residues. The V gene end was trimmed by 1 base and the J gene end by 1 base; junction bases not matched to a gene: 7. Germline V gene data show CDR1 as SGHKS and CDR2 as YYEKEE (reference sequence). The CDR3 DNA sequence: TGTGCCAGCAGCTTGAGGGACAGCCTTCCGAACACTGAAGCTTTCTTT. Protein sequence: CASSLRDSLPNTEAFF.

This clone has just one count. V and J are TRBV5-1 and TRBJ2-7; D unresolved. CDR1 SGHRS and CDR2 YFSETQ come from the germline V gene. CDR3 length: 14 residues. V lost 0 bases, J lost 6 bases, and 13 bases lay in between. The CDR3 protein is CASSLVGAKREQYF. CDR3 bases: TGCGCCAGCAGCTTGGTAGGAGCTAAGCGCGAGCAGTACTTC.

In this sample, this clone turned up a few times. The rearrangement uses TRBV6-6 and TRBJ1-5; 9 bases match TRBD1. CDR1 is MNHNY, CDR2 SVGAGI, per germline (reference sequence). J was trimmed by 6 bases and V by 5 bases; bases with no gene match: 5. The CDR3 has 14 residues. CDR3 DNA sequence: TGTGCCAGCAGTCCGCGGGACAGGGTTCAGCCCCAGCATTTT. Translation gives CASSPRDRVQPQHF.

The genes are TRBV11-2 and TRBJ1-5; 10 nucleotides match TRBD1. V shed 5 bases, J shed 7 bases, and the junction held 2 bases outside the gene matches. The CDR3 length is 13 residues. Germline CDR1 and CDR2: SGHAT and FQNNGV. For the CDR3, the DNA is TGTGCCAGCAGCCGGGACAGGGGCCAGCCCCAGCATTTT. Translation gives CASSRDRGQPQHF.

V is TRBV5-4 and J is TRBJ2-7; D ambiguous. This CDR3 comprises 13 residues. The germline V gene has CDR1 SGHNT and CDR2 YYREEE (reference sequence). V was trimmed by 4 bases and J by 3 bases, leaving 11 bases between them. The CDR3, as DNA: TGTGCCAGCAGCCAGGAACGGAACTACGAGCAGTACGTC. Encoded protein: CASSQERNYEQYV.